This T cell receptor beta chain was retrieved from a study of follicular helper T cells after annual influenza vaccination. The overall study: Days 0, 7 and 28 post-vaccination were the blood draw times. Some donors were sampled over the 2013-2014, 2014-2015 and 2015-2016 vaccinations. Regarding the study as a whole: Each annual vaccination recalled recurring oligoclonal ICOS+CD38+ cTfh clonotypes.

The time point was: 2014-2015 season, pre-vaccination. Before and after seasonal inactivated influenza vaccination, adults gave blood for sorting CD4 subsets for sequencing. Concerning this clone: Its antigen remains unidentified.

Germline lookup yields CDR1 GTSNPN and CDR2 SVGIG (reference sequence). This CDR3 has 16 amino acids. V was shortened by 0 bases and J by 0 bases, with 12 bases between the two germline ends. TCRdb's table, derived via immunoSEQ multiplex PCR, lists solely in-frame clones and lacks some. The sample has about 13,000 clones; approximately 84% are singletons. Material: CXCR5- memory CD4+ T cells sorted from blood, obtained on the day of influenza vaccination. The chain links TRBV30 to TRBJ1-5, with D maybe TRBD1 (6 bases). The sequence came from an adult who received the influenza vaccine. The CDR3 reads CAWSVHRTVSNQPQHF. The CDR3, as DNA: TGTGCCTGGAGTGTACACCGGACAGTTAGCAATCAGCCCCAGCATTTT.